Given below is one T cell receptor (beta chain) in context. The source of the sample is a study of blood T cell repertoires in COVID-19. Study as a whole: Samples came from the United States, Italy and Spain, spanning acute and convalescent COVID-19. The cDNA or gDNA used as material had been derived from T cells, B-cell-depleted T cells, or PBMCs.

In the source study's methods: By means of reference gene primer amplification, nucleated cell counts were estimated. Using immunoSEQ multiplex PCR, the repertoire was profiled, and TCRdb retains in-frame clones only, with some absent. Clone size and the V and J calls come from that table; the DNA yielded D and trimming. The profile shows some 250,000 clones, about 90% of them singletons. This TCR was recovered from a woman aged 25 to 39 who had recovered from COVID-19. The sequencing sample was made of peripheral blood.

The CDR3 loop is CASSETSGGAPPQETQYF. CDR3 sequence (DNA): TGTGCCAGCAGTGAGACTAGCGGGGGGGCCCCGCCCCAAGAGACCCAGTACTTC. The rearrangement links TRBV2 to TRBJ2-5, with 14 nucleotides matching TRBD2. Trimming removed 3 bases from V and 1 base from J; junction bases left unmatched: 7. The CDR3 length is 18 residues. Germline loops: CDR1 SNHLY, CDR2 FYNNEI.